Listed below are T cell receptor beta chains from one sample, sequenced in a study of response to subunit inactivated influenza vaccine. Using its own MiXCR run on the RT-PCR reads, TCRdb lists one record per CDR3 protein. The data contain approximately 310,000 distinct CDR3 sequences, roughly 22% of them seen just once; the ten biggest clones take up approximately 10%. The material sequenced was PBMCs from blood, taken about 20 months after vaccination. The receptors were gathered from a man between 50 and 75 years old who received an inactivated influenza vaccine. CDR3s leave out the opening cysteine and the closing phenylalanine or tryptophan. Fields, in order: J gene, clone size, V gene, CDR3 protein. Clone size is stated in some rows and not others, as once, few, many or a class when expanded.

TRBJ2-5 | NA | TRBV19 | ASRTRWTNQETQY
TRBJ1-1 | NA | TRBV4-1 | ASSQSMGRGTEAF
TRBJ1-6 | few | TRBV7-2 | ASSLGAGANSPLH
TRBJ2-2 | few | TRBV7-9 | ASSLLAPDTGELF
TRBJ1-2 | many | TRBV6-2/TRBV6-3 | ASSFTWTGVYGYT
TRBJ1-1 | many | TRBV6-2/TRBV6-3 | ASSRRGGRPEAF
TRBJ2-1 | NA | TRBV7-2 | ASSFPGQGAYNEQF
TRBJ1-1 | few | TRBV7-2 | ASSGQGVVEAF
TRBJ1-6 | NA | TRBV20-1 | SARYRQAPNSPLH
TRBJ2-7 | NA | TRBV12-3/TRBV12-4 | ASSLGGGFYEQY
TRBJ1-6 | few | TRBV30 | AWSPTGSYNSPLH
TRBJ1-1 | few | TRBV11-2 | ASSPRWAQGFTEAF
TRBJ1-6 | once | TRBV5-6 | ASSLAGGGNSPLH